The 18 T cell receptor beta chains given below trace back to one sample, sequenced in a study of T cells in Graves' hyperthyroidism and ophthalmopathy. Amplified regions were TCR beta CDR3 sequences from RNA transcripts. TCR CDR3 underwent first-round RT-PCR with the HTBI primer set. TCRdb processed the multiplex PCR reads anew with MiXCR; each CDR3 protein has one entry. Found here are about 560,000 distinct CDR3 sequences, about 15% of them singletons; the top ten hold around 7.5%. The sequenced sample was blood. The receptors were gathered from a young woman with Graves' hyperthyroidism.

The V and J genes are TRBV2 and TRBJ1-1, with D maybe TRBD1 (6 bases). V dropped 7 bases and J dropped 7 bases, with 13 bases sitting between them. In germline, CDR1 is SNHLY, CDR2 FYNNEI. This CDR3 region has 12 residues. This chain's CDR3 is CASKGVGFEAFF. The CDR3 DNA follows: TGTGCCAGCAAGGGGGTAGGTTTTGAAGCTTTCTTT.

A few counts support this clonotype. The CDR3: CASSEYDGYNEQFF. The CDR3 nucleotides are TGTGCCAGCAGTGAATATGACGGCTACAATGAGCAGTTCTTC. The chain uses TRBV25-1 and TRBJ2-1; no reliable D call. Germline V gene data show CDR1 as MGHDK and CDR2 as SYGVNS. CDR3 length: 14 residues. With 0 bases removed from V and 3 bases from J, the gap between germline ends came to 6 bases.

Concerning this clonotype: A much larger clone sits a single nucleotide away, making a read error possible. The conserved phenylalanine or tryptophan is not found at the CDR3 terminus, so this likely reflects a read error. CDR3 sequence reads: CASSLFSRQDEQYL. The CDR3 DNA sequence: TGTGCCAGCAGCTTATTTTCTCGGCAGGACGAGCAGTACCTC. The chain has TRBV7-2 and TRBJ2-7; D gene ambiguous. CDR3 length: 14 amino acids. The germline CDR1 and CDR2 sequences are SGHTA and FQGNSA. Trimming shortened V by 2 bases and J by 5 bases, and 13 bases separated the two germline ends.

There are many counts of this clonotype. The genes are TRBV5-1 and TRBJ2-1, with unresolved D. This CDR3 is built from 13 residues. Trimming removed 0 bases from V and 9 bases from J, with 10 bases in between. Germline assignment: CDR1 SGHRS and CDR2 YFSETQ. The CDR3 nucleotides read TGCGCCAGCAGCTTGGCGACGCTGAGTGAGCAGTTCTTC. This sequence encodes CASSLATLSEQFF.

This clonotype has a count of ten or more. The chain joins TRBV30 to TRBJ2-1; possibly TRBD1 for D (5 bases). This CDR3 contains 16 residues. Germline V CDR1 and CDR2: GTSNPN, SVGIG (reference sequence). V gave up 3 bases and J gave up 4 bases, with 19 bases separating them. This chain's CDR3 is CAWSPTGRGGYNEQFF. The CDR3 DNA follows: TGTGCCTGGAGCCCTACCGGTAGGGGCGGATACAATGAGCAGTTCTTC.

This clonotype has ten or more counts. The rearrangement joins TRBV12-3 or TRBV12-4 to TRBJ1-6, with a tentative D call TRBD1 (6 bases). Trimming shortened V by 2 bases and J by 3 bases, and 11 bases separated the two germline ends. The length of the CDR3 is 16 residues. This CDR3 reads CASSLRGVDYNSPLHF. The DNA for the CDR3 is TGTGCCAGCAGTTTAAGGGGGGTAGACTATAATTCACCCCTCCACTTT.

This chain connects TRBV2 to TRBJ2-2; 8 positions agree with TRBD2. This CDR3 comprises 14 residues. Germline loops: CDR1 SNHLY, CDR2 FYNNEI. V was pared by 8 bases and J by 5 bases, with 7 bases of the junction left unmatched. This CDR3 is CASGGVAGTGELFF. The CDR3 nucleotides are TGTGCCAGCGGGGGAGTAGCGGGAACCGGGGAGCTGTTTTTT. The entire variable domain, with the rest obtained from reference TRBV2 and TRBJ2-2, is as follows: EPEVTQTPSHQVTQMGQEVILRCVPISNHLYFYWYRQILGQKVEFLVSFYNNEISEKSEIFDDQFSVERPDGSNFTLKIRSTKLEDSAMYFCASGGVAGTGELFFGEGSRLTVL.

Many counts were recorded for this clonotype. This sequence joins TRBV28 and TRBJ2-2; D not certain. This CDR3 contains 16 residues. The germline V gene has CDR1 MDHEN and CDR2 SYDVKM. V was trimmed by 6 bases and J by 2 bases, leaving 16 bases between them. CDR3 residues: CASRPTLRSNTGELFF. As DNA, the CDR3 is TGTGCCAGCAGACCGACTCTGCGGTCCAACACCGGGGAGCTGTTTTTT.

In its sample, this clonotype was seen many times. This chain uses TRBV3-1 with TRBJ1-6, with a weak D call TRBD1 (5 bases). Germline V gene lookup returns CDR1 LGHDT and CDR2 YNNKEL (reference sequence). V lost 1 base and J 7 bases, leaving 11 bases between the germline ends. The CDR3 extends over 15 amino acids. The CDR3 DNA is TGTGCCAGCAGCCAAGGTCAGGGTGGGAATTCACCCCTCCACTTT. Translated: CASSQGQGGNSPLHF.

This clonotype turned up a few times. This chain links TRBV7-9 with TRBJ1-1, with D possibly matching TRBD1 (5 bases). The V gene lost 7 bases and the J gene lost 8 bases, with 11 bases spanning the gap. The length of the CDR3 is 11 residues. Germline V lookup: CDR1 SEHNR, CDR2 FQNEAQ (reference sequence). The CDR3 loop reads CASKRGVEAFF. CDR3 nucleotides: TGTGCCAGCAAGCGGGGGGTAGAAGCTTTCTTT. Based on the CDR3 plus reference TRBV7-9 and TRBJ1-1, the full variable domain is DTGVSQNPRHKITKRGQNVTFRCDPISEHNRLYWYRQTLGQGPEFLTYFQNEAQLEKSRLLSDRFSAERPKGSFSTLEIQRTEQGDSAMYLCASKRGVEAFFGQGTRLTVV.

In its sample, this clonotype was seen a few times. This sequence joins TRBV18 and TRBJ2-7; perhaps D is TRBD1 or TRBD2 (5 bases each). Germline V gene sequence: CDR1 KGHSH, CDR2 LQKENI. Trimming removed 0 bases from V and 2 bases from J, with 14 bases in between. The CDR3 length is 16 residues. The chain's CDR3 is CASSPPGTRTAYEQYF. CDR3 in DNA: TGTGCCAGCTCACCACCCGGGACCCGTACAGCCTACGAGCAGTACTTC.

This chain uses TRBV20-1 with TRBJ1-1, with 11 bases that match TRBD1. After removal of 0 bases from V and 7 bases from J, the junction contained 4 bases not matched to a gene. The CDR3 sequence is 14 residues long. CDR1 is DFQATT and CDR2 is SNEGSKA in the germline V gene (reference sequence). CDR3 region: CSAREPGQGVEAFF. The CDR3, as DNA: TGCAGTGCTAGAGAACCGGGACAGGGGGTTGAAGCTTTCTTT.

This clonotype has ten or more counts. The chain uses TRBV29-1 and TRBJ1-2; no clear D gene. CDR3 length: 12 amino acids. Per the germline V gene, CDR1 is SQVTM and CDR2 is ANQGSEA. The V and J ends lost 3 bases and 7 bases respectively, with 12 bases between them. CDR3 DNA sequence: TGCAGCGTTGAGCCGGGAGGCAGTGGCTACACCTTC. Amino acid sequence: CSVEPGGSGYTF.

With regard to this clonotype: Given a much more abundant clone one base away, this may be a read error. This chain connects TRBV29-1 to TRBJ1-1; TRBD1 matches at 8 bases. This CDR3 comprises 12 residues. Trimming removed 6 bases from V and 4 bases from J; junction bases left unmatched: 4. Germline assignment: CDR1 SQVTM and CDR2 ANQGSEA. The CDR3 region has the DNA TGCAGCGTGTGGACAGGGAGCACTGAAGCTTTCTTT. Its translation: CSVWTGSTEAFF.

The J gene is TRBJ1-1, the V gene TRBV29-1, with 7 positions matching TRBD1. The ends lost 3 bases at V and 3 bases at J; junction bases unmatched: 4. Germline V gene sequence: CDR1 SQVTM, CDR2 ANQGSEA. This CDR3 is built from 13 residues. CDR3 sequence (DNA): TGCAGCGTTGACCCGGGGACAGACACTGAAGCTTTCTTT. Its translation is CSVDPGTDTEAFF. The full variable domain, its missing parts supplied by reference TRBV29-1 and TRBJ1-1, is SAVISQKPSRDICQRGTSLTIQCQVDSQVTMMFWYRQQPGQSLTLIATANQGSEATYESGFVIDKFPISRPNLTFSTLTVSNMSPEDSSIYLCSVDPGTDTEAFFGQGTRLTVV.

There are many counts of this clonotype. This chain links TRBV5-1 with TRBJ2-7; 11 bases are a match to TRBD1. After removal of 4 bases from V and 5 bases from J, the junction contained 2 bases not matched to a gene. The V gene's germline CDR1 is SGHRS and CDR2 YFSETQ. The CDR3 sequence is 13 residues long. CDR3 in amino acids: CASSGQGADEQYF. The CDR3 DNA is TGCGCCAGCAGCGGACAGGGGGCGGACGAGCAGTACTTC.

This clonotype was counted ten times or more. V and J are TRBV20-1 and TRBJ2-1, with 14 bases lining up with TRBD2. Germline V lookup: CDR1 DFQATT, CDR2 SNEGSKA (reference sequence). Germline trimming cut 3 bases from V and 6 bases from J; bases unmatched to any gene: 19. This CDR3 contains 20 residues. As DNA, the CDR3 is TGCAGTGCTAGGGGCGACAGAGGACTAGCGGGAGGCCATCTCGGCAATGAGCAGTTCTTC. Encoded protein: CSARGDRGLAGGHLGNEQFF.

This clonotype has ten or more counts. The V and J genes are TRBV3-1 and TRBJ1-5; perhaps TRBD1 as D (6 bases). The V gene lost 4 bases and the J gene lost 10 bases, with 17 bases spanning the gap. This CDR3 is built from 14 residues. Germline lookup yields CDR1 LGHDT and CDR2 YNNKEL (reference sequence). The DNA for the CDR3 is TGTGCCAGCAGCCCAGGAGGGGGGATGGACCCCCAGCATTTT. Protein: CASSPGGGMDPQHF.